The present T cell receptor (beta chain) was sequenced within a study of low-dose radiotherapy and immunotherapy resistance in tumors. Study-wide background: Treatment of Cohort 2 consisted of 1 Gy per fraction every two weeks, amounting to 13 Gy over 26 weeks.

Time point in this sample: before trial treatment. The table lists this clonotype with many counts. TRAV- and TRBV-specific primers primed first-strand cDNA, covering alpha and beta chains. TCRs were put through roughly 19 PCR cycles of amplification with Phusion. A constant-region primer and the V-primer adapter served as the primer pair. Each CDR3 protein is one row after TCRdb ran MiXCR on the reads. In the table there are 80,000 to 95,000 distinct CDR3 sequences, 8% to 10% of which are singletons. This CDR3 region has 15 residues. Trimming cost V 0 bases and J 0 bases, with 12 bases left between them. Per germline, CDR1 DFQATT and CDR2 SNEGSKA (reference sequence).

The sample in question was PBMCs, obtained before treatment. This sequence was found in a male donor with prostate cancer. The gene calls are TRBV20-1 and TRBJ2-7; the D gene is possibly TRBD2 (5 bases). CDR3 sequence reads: CSARDQEGSSYEQYF. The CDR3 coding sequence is TGCAGTGCTAGAGATCAAGAGGGAAGCTCCTACGAGCAGTACTTC.